The 2 T cell receptor beta chains presented below share a single source sample, sequenced in a study of CD8 T cells in ankylosing spondylitis. These receptors are not linked to any known antigen. Findings of the study overall: Ankylosing spondylitis blood appeared to carry a characteristic TCR beta motif of roughly eight highly homologous variants.

TCRdb fed the 5' RACE reads into MiXCR, producing one record per CDR3 protein. The table has a few hundred thousand distinct CDR3 sequences, around 7.9% seen once. The sequenced material came from blood, either unsorted or a sorted T cell fraction (not recorded which). The source of these receptors is a male donor with ankylosing spondylitis.

This clonotype was seen repeatedly, ten times or more. The rearrangement links TRBV11-2 to TRBJ2-1, with 9 bases that match TRBD2. The CDR3 runs to 18 residues. CDR1 and CDR2 (germline): SGHAT, FQNNGV. Losses at the gene ends were 3 bases for V and 2 bases for J; bases not matched to a gene: 11. The CDR3, as DNA: TGTGCCAGCAGCTTCCATTCGGCTCCTAGCGGGACCTACAATGAGCAGTTCTTC. Protein sequence: CASSFHSAPSGTYNEQFF.

This clonotype was recorded a few times. The chain carries TRBV20-1 and TRBJ2-7; perhaps TRBD2 as D (6 bases). Germline CDR1 and CDR2: DFQATT and SNEGSKA (reference sequence). The CDR3 is made up of 13 amino acids. Trimming took 6 bases from V and 3 from J, leaving 15 bases between them. The chain's CDR3 is CSAPGTQSYEQYF. The CDR3, as DNA: TGCAGTGCACCCGGGACTCAAAGCTACGAGCAGTACTTC.